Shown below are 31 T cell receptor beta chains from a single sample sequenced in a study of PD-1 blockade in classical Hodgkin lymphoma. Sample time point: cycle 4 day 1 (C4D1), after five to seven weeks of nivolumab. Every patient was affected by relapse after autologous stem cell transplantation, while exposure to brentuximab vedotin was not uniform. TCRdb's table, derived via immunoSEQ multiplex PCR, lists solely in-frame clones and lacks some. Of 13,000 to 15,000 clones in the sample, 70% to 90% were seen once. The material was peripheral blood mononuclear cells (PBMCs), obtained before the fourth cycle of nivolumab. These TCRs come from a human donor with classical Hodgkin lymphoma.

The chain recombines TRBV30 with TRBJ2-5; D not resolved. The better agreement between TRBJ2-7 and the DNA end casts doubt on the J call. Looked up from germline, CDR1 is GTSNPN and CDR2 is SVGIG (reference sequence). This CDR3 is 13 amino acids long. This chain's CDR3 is CAWSLDQTYEQYF. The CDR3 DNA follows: TGTGCCTGGAGTCTAGACCAGACCTACGAGCAGTACTTC.

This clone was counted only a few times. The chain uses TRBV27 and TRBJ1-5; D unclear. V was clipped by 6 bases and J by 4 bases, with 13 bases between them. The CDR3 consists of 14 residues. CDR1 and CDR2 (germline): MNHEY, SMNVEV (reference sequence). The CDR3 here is CASSWGASNQPQHF. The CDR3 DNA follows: TGTGCCAGCAGCTGGGGTGCCTCGAATCAGCCCCAGCATTTT.

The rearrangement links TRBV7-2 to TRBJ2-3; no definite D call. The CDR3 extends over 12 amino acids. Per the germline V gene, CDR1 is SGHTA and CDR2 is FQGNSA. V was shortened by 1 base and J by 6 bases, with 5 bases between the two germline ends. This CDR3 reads CASSLGLDTQYF. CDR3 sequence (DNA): TGTGCCAGCAGCTTAGGGCTCGATACGCAGTATTTT.

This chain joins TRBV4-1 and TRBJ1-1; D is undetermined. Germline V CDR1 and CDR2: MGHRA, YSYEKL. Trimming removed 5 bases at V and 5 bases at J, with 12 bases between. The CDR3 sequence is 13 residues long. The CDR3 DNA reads TGCGCCAGCAGCTCAGGTCCCCTAACTGAAGCTTTCTTT. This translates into CASSSGPLTEAFF.

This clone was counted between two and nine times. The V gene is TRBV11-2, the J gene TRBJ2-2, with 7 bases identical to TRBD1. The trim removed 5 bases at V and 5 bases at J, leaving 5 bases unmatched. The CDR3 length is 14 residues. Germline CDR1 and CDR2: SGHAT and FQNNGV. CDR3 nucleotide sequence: TGTGCCAGCAGCGAATGGACAGGTACCGGGGAGCTGTTTTTT. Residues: CASSEWTGTGELFF. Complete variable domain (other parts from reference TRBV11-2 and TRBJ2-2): EAGVAQSPRYKIIEKRQSVAFWCNPISGHATLYWYQQILGQGPKLLIQFQNNGVVDDSQLPKDRFSAERLKGVDSTLKIQPAKLEDSAVYLCASSEWTGTGELFFGEGSRLTVL.

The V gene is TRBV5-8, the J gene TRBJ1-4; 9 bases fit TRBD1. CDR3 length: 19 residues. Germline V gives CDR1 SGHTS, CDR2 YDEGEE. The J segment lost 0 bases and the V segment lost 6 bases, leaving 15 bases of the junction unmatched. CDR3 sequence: CASILLQGARGTTNEKLFF. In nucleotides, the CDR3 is TGTGCCAGCATCTTACTACAGGGGGCGCGGGGGACAACTAATGAAAAACTGTTTTTT.

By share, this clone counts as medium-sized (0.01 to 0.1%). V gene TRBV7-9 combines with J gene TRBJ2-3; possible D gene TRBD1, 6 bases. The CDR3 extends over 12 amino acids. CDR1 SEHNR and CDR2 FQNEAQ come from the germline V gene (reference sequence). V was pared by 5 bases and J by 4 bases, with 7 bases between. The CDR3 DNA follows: TGTGCCAGCAGCACAGGGCCAGATACGCAGTATTTT. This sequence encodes CASSTGPDTQYF.

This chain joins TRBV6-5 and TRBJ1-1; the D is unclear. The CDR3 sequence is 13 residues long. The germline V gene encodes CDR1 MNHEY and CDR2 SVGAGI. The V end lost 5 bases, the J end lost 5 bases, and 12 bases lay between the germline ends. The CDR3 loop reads CASSPVETTEAFF. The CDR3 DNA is TGTGCCAGCAGTCCAGTGGAGACAACTGAAGCTTTCTTT.

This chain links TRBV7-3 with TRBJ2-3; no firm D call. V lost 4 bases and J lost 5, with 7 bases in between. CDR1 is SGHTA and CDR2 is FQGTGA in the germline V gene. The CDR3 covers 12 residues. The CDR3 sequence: CASSSPGDTQYF. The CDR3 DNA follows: TGTGCCAGCAGCTCCCCAGGAGATACGCAGTATTTT.

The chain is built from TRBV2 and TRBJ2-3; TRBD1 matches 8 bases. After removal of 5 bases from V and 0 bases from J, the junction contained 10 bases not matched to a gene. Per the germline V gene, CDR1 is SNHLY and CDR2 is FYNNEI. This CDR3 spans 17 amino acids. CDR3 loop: CASSWTGWTSSTDTQYF. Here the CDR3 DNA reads TGTGCCAGCAGTTGGACAGGGTGGACCTCTAGCACAGATACGCAGTATTTT.

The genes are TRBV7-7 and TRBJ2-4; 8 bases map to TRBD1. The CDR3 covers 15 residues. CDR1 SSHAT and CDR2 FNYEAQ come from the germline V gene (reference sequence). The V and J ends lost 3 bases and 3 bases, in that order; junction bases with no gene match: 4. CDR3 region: CASSFRGPGKNIQYF. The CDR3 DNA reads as TGTGCCAGCAGCTTCAGGGGGCCGGGCAAAAACATTCAGTACTTC.

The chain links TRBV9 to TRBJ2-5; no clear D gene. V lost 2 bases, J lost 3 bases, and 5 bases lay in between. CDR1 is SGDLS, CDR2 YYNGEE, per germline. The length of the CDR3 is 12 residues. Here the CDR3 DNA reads TGTGCCAGCAGCGTCCAGGAAGAGACCCAGTACTTC. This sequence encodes CASSVQEETQYF. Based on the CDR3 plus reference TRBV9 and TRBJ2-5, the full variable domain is DSGVTQTPKHLITATGQRVTLRCSPRSGDLSVYWYQQSLDQGLQFLIQYYNGEERAKGNILERFSAQQFPDLHSELNLSSLELGDSALYFCASSVQEETQYFGPGTRLLVL.

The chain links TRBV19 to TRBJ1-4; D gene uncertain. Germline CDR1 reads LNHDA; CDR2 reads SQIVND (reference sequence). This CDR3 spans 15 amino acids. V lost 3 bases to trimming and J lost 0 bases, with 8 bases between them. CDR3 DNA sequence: TGTGCCAGTAGTATGGTGGTCTCAACTAATGAAAAACTGTTTTTT. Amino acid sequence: CASSMVVSTNEKLFF. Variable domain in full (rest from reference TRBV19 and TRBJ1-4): DGGITQSPKYLFRKEGQNVTLSCEQNLNHDAMYWYRQDPGQGLRLIYYSQIVNDFQKGDIAEGYSVSREKKESFPLTVTSAQKNPTAFYLCASSMVVSTNEKLFFGSGTQLSVL.

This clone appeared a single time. This CDR3 is CASSVGEGGEGKLFF. The DNA of the CDR3 is TGTGCCAGCAGCGTAGGAGAAGGGGGCGAAGGAAAACTGTTTTTT. This chain joins TRBV9 and TRBJ1-4; TRBD1 agrees at 7 bases. The CDR3 totals 15 residues. Trimming at V came to 0 bases and at J to 10 bases, leaving 9 bases not matched to a gene. Germline values: CDR1 SGDLS, CDR2 YYNGEE.

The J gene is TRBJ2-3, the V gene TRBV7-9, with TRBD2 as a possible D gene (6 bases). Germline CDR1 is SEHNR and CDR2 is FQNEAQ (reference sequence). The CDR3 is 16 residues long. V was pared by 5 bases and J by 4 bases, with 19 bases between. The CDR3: CASSRFGGSPPDTQYF. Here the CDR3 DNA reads TGTGCCAGCAGCCGATTCGGGGGTTCCCCCCCAGATACGCAGTATTTT.

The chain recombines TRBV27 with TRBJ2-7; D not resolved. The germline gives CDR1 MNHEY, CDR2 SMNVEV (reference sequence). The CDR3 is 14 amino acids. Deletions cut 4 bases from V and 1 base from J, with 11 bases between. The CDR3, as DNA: TGTGCCAGCAGTTCCCCAGGACGGTCCTACGAGCAGTACTTC. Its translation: CASSSPGRSYEQYF.

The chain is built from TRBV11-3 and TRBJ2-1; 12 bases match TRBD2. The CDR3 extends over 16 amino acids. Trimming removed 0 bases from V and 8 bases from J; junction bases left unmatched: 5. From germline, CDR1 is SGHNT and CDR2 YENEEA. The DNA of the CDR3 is TGTGCCAGCAGCTTAGAACTAGCGGGGGGCGTCGATGAGCAGTTCTTC. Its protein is CASSLELAGGVDEQFF. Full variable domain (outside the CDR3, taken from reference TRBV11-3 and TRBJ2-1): EAGVVQSPRYKIIEKKQPVAFWCNPISGHNTLYWYLQNLGQGPELLIRYENEEAVDDSQLPKDRFSAERLKGVDSTLKIQPAELGDSAVYLCASSLELAGGVDEQFFGPGTRLTVL.

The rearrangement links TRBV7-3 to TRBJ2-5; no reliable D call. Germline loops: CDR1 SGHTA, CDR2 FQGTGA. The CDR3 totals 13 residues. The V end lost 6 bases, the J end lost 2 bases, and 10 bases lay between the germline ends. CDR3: CASSPRTQETQYF. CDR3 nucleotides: TGTGCCAGCAGTCCCCGGACGCAAGAGACCCAGTACTTC.

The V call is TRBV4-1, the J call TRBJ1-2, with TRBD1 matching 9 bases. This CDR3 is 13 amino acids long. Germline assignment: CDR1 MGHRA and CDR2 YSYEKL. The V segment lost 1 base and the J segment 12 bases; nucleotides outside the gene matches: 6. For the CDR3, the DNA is TGCGCCAGCAGCCAAGCGGGACAGGGTTACGACACCTTC. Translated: CASSQAGQGYDTF.

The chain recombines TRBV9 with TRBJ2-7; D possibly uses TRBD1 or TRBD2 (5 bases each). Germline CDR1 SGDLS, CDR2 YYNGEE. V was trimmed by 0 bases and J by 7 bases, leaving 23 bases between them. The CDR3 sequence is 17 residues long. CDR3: CASSVGLGDGRVGEQYF. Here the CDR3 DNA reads TGTGCCAGCAGCGTAGGCCTGGGGGACGGCAGGGTAGGGGAGCAGTACTTC.

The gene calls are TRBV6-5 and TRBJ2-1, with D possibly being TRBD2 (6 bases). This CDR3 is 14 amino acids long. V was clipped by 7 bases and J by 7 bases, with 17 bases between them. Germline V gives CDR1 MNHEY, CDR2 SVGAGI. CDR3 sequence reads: CASKAGHAGNEQFF. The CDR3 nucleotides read TGTGCCAGCAAGGCGGGCCACGCGGGGAATGAGCAGTTCTTC.

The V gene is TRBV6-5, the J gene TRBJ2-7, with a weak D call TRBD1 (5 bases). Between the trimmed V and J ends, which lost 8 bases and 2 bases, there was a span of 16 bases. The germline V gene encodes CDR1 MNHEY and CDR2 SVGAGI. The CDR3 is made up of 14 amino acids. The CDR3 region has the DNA TGTGCCAGCCAGTGGGTGGTGGGGCCCTACGAGCAGTACTTC. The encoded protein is CASQWVVGPYEQYF.

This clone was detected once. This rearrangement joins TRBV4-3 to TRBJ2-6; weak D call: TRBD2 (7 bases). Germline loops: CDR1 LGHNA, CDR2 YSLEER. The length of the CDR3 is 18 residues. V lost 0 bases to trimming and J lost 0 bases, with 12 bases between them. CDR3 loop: CASSQDGGRVSGANVLTF. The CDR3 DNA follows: TGCGCCAGCAGCCAAGACGGGGGGCGGGTCTCTGGGGCCAACGTCCTGACTTTC.

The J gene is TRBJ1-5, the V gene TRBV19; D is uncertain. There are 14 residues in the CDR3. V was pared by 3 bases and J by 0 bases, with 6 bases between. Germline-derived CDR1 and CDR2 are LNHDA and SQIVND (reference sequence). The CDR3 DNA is TGTGCCAGTAGTATCACTAATAGCAATCAGCCCCAGCATTTT. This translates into CASSITNSNQPQHF.

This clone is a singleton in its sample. CDR3: CASSTRQGADVNTEAFF. The CDR3 DNA reads as TGTGCCAGCAGCACCCGACAGGGGGCTGATGTGAACACTGAAGCTTTCTTT. V usage is TRBV7-9 and J usage is TRBJ1-1, with 10 bases fitting TRBD1. Germline CDR1 and CDR2: SEHNR and FQNEAQ (reference sequence). V was pared by 5 bases and J by 0 bases, with 9 bases of the junction left unmatched. CDR3 length equals 17 residues.

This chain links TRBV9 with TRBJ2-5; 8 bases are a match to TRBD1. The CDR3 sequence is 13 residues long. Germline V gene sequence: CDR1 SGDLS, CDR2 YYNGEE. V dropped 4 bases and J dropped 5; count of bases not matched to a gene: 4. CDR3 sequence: CASSSTGVETQYF. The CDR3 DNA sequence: TGTGCCAGCAGCTCGACAGGGGTGGAGACCCAGTACTTC.

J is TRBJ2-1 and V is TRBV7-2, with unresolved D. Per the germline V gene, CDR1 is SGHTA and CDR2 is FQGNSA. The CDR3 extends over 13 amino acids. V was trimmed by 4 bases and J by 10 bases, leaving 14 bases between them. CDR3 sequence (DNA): TGTGCCAGCAGCTCACACCGCCAGGCCGAGCAGTTCTTC. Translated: CASSSHRQAEQFF.

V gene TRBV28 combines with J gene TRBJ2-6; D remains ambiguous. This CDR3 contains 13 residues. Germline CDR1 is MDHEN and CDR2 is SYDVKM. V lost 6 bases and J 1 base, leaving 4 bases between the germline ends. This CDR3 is CASSRSGANVLTF. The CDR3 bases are TGTGCCAGCAGCCGATCTGGGGCCAACGTCCTGACTTTC.

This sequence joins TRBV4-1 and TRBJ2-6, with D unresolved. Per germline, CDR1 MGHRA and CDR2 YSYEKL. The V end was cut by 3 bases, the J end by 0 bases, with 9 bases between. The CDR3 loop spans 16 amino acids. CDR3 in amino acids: CASSHETGSGANVLTF. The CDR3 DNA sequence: TGCGCCAGCAGCCATGAAACTGGCTCTGGGGCCAACGTCCTGACTTTC.

The DNA for the CDR3 is TGTGCCAGCAGTTCCCCAGACCAAGAGACCCAGTACTTC. Translating it yields CASSSPDQETQYF. The chain couples TRBV28 to TRBJ2-5; D gene ambiguous. CDR3 length: 13 amino acids. CDR1 and CDR2 from the germline V gene are MDHEN and SYDVKM. V was pared by 4 bases and J by 0 bases, with 6 bases between.

CDR3 residues: CASSPEGETQYF. DNA for the CDR3: TGTGCCAGTAGTCCGGAGGGAGAGACCCAGTACTTC. V usage is TRBV19 and J usage is TRBJ2-5, with D perhaps TRBD2 (6 bases). With 5 bases removed from V and 4 bases from J, the gap between germline ends came to 8 bases. Germline V CDR1 and CDR2: LNHDA, SQIVND (reference sequence). This CDR3 is 12 amino acids long.